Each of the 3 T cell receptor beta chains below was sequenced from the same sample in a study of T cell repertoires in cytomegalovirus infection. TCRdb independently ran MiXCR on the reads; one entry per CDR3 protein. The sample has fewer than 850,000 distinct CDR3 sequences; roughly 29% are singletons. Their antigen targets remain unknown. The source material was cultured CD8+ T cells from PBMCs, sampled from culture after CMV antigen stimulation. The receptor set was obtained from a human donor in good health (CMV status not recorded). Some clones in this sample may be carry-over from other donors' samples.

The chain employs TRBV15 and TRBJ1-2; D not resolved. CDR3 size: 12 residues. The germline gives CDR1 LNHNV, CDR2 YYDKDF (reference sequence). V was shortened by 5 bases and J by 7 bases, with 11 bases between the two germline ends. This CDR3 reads CATSLSGSGYTF. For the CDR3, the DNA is TGTGCCACCAGCCTCTCGGGATCTGGCTACACCTTC. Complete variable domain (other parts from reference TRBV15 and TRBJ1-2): DAMVIQNPRYQVTQFGKPVTLSCSQTLNHNVMYWYQQKSSQAPKLLFHYYDKDFNNEADTPDNFQSRRPNTSFCFLDIRSPGLGDTAMYLCATSLSGSGYTFGSGTRLTVV.

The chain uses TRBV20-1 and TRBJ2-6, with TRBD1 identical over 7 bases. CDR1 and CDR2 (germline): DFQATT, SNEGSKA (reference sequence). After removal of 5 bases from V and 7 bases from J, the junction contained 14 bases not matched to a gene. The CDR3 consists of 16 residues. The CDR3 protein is CSAVNRDSPNANVLTF. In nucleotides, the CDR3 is TGCAGTGCTGTAAATAGGGACAGCCCCAATGCCAACGTCCTGACTTTC.

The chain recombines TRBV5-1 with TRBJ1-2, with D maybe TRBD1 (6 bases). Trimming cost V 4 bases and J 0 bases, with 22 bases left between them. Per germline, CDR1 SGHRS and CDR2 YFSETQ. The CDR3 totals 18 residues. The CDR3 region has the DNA TGCGCCAGCAGCACAGACAGGCAGGGAGCCCTCCCTAACTATGGCTACACCTTC. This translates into CASSTDRQGALPNYGYTF.